These 13 T cell receptor beta chains were all obtained from the same sample, sequenced in a study of CD8 T cells in Susac syndrome. RNA totalling roughly 0.5 to 1 ug underwent reverse transcription with random hexamers. TCRdb redid the calling of the immunoSEQ multiplex PCR reads with MiXCR, one entry per CDR3 protein. The table includes a few hundred thousand distinct CDR3 sequences, 85% detected once. Specimen: CD8+ T cells from PBMCs. Every receptor here comes from a human donor with multiple sclerosis.

This chain links TRBV3-1 with TRBJ1-1; TRBD1 aligns across 7 bases. CDR3 length equals 17 residues. V lost 6 bases and J lost 1; bases outside the gene matches: 14. Germline lookup yields CDR1 LGHDT and CDR2 YNNKEL (reference sequence). In nucleotides, the CDR3 is TGTGCCAGCAGTCCGTTTGGAGACAGGGAGACGAACACTGAAGCTTTCTTT. This encodes CASSPFGDRETNTEAFF.

The chain joins TRBV10-3 to TRBJ1-3; possible D gene TRBD1, 5 bases. With 2 bases removed from V and 2 bases from J, the gap between germline ends came to 22 bases. The CDR3 totals 19 residues. Looked up from germline, CDR1 is ENHRY and CDR2 is SYGVKD. The CDR3 region is CAISETPQGNSLAGNTIYF. CDR3 nucleotide sequence: TGTGCCATCAGTGAGACCCCGCAGGGAAACTCGCTCGCTGGAAACACCATATATTTT.

The V call is TRBV19, the J call TRBJ1-1; a possible D gene is TRBD1 (5 bases). The V end was cut by 3 bases, the J end by 2 bases, with 13 bases between. Germline V gene sequence: CDR1 LNHDA, CDR2 SQIVND (reference sequence). There are 15 residues in the CDR3. CDR3 nucleotides: TGTGCCAGTAGTATCTGGCAGGGACTAAACACTGAAGCTTTCTTT. This sequence encodes CASSIWQGLNTEAFF.

V and J are TRBV5-1 and TRBJ2-3; D gene uncertain. This CDR3 spans 15 amino acids. The V and J ends lost 5 bases and 3 bases respectively, with 16 bases between them. Germline-derived CDR1 and CDR2 are SGHRS and YFSETQ. The CDR3 coding sequence is TGCGCCAGCAGGCTAGGAAGGAGTTTGACAGATACGCAGTATTTT. Its translation: CASRLGRSLTDTQYF.

This chain links TRBV7-8 with TRBJ1-4; TRBD1 might be the D (6 bases). The CDR3 length is 16 residues. Germline CDR1 reads SGHVS; CDR2 reads FQNEAQ. V lost 3 bases to trimming and J lost 6 bases, with 17 bases between them. CDR3 amino acids: CASSLGGGGSYEKLFF. The CDR3 DNA reads as TGTGCCAGCAGCTTGGGAGGGGGGGGCTCGTATGAAAAACTGTTTTTT.

This rearrangement joins TRBV4-1 to TRBJ2-2; 9 nucleotides match TRBD1. The trim removed 0 bases at V and 7 bases at J, leaving 3 bases unmatched. CDR1 is MGHRA and CDR2 is YSYEKL in the germline V gene. The CDR3 contains 15 residues. In DNA form, the CDR3 reads TGCGCCAGCAGCCAAGATCGACAGGGGGGCGGGGAGCTGTTTTTT. It yields the protein CASSQDRQGGGELFF.

This clonotype was seen a single time. The V and J genes are TRBV5-1 and TRBJ2-3; 7 nucleotides match TRBD2. The CDR3 runs 17 residues. The germline CDR1 and CDR2 sequences are SGHRS and YFSETQ. The V gene end was trimmed by 0 bases and the J gene end by 1 base; junction bases not matched to a gene: 8. CDR3 sequence reads: CASSLALAGEGTDTQYF. CDR3 coding DNA: TGCGCCAGCAGCTTGGCTCTGGCGGGAGAGGGCACAGATACGCAGTATTTT. Supplemented by reference TRBV5-1 and TRBJ2-3, the full variable domain reads KAGVTQTPRYLIKTRGQQVTLSCSPISGHRSVSWYQQTPGQGLQFLFEYFSETQRNKGNFPGRFSGRQFSNSRSEMNVSTLELGDSALYLCASSLALAGEGTDTQYFGPGTRLTVL.

The V and J genes are TRBV27 and TRBJ1-5; D gene uncertain. V dropped 5 bases and J dropped 0 bases, with 14 bases sitting between them. Germline V gene data show CDR1 as MNHEY and CDR2 as SMNVEV (reference sequence). This CDR3 contains 16 residues. The CDR3 DNA follows: TGTGCCAGCAGTCCCAGTAATTGGGTTAGCAATCAGCCCCAGCATTTT. This codes for CASSPSNWVSNQPQHF.

The rearrangement links TRBV27 to TRBJ2-4, with D tentatively TRBD2 (5 bases). Germline V CDR1 and CDR2: MNHEY, SMNVEV (reference sequence). The CDR3 spans 14 residues. V gave up 3 bases and J gave up 7 bases, with 13 bases separating them. In DNA form, the CDR3 reads TGTGCCAGCAGTTTGGGAGTCCCCGGGAACATTCAGTACTTC. Its protein product is CASSLGVPGNIQYF.

The sample holds one count of this clonotype. The rearrangement uses TRBV28 and TRBJ2-2, with D possibly being TRBD1 or TRBD2 (5 bases each). The CDR3 is made up of 16 amino acids. CDR1 is MDHEN and CDR2 is SYDVKM in the germline V gene. The V end was cut by 10 bases, the J end by 5 bases, with 23 bases between. CDR3 loop: CAIKTLGGDGTGELFF. The CDR3, as DNA: TGTGCCATCAAGACTCTTGGGGGAGATGGAACCGGGGAGCTGTTTTTT.

For the CDR3, the DNA is TGTGCCATCAGTGAGGAGGAGTATACGCAGTATTTT. Its translation is CAISEEEYTQYF. The chain combines TRBV10-3 with TRBJ2-3; no definite D call. The V gene's germline CDR1 is ENHRY and CDR2 SYGVKD. The length of the CDR3 is 12 residues. Trimming left V 2 bases short and J 7 bases short, with 7 bases between.

The chain couples TRBV6-4 to TRBJ2-1, with D perhaps matching TRBD2 (7 bases). CDR1 and CDR2 from the germline V gene are MRHNA and SNTAGT. The CDR3 covers 17 residues. V was cut by 2 bases and J by 2 bases, with 16 bases left in between. The CDR3 protein is CASSDGGGDRPYNEQFF. The CDR3 region has the DNA TGTGCCAGCAGTGACGGGGGGGGCGACAGACCCTACAATGAGCAGTTCTTC.

This clonotype was found a few times. The rearrangement joins TRBV7-9 to TRBJ2-7; 8 bases map to TRBD1. The CDR3 has 14 amino acids. The junction had 2 bases not matched to a gene; V was cut back by 1 base and J by 3 bases. Germline CDR1 is SEHNR and CDR2 is FQNEAQ (reference sequence). CDR3 loop: CASSLVDRVYEQYF. The CDR3 DNA reads as TGTGCCAGCAGCTTAGTGGACAGGGTCTACGAGCAGTACTTC.